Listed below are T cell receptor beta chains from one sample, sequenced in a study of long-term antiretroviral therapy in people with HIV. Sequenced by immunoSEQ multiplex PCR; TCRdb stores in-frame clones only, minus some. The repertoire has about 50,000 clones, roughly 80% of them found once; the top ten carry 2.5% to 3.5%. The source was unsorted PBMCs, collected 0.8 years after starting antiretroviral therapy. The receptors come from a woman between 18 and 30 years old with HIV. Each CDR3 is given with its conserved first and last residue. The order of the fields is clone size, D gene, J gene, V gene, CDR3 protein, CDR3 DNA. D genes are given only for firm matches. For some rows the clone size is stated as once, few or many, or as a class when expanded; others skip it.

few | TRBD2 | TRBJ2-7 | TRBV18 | CASSPLPSGVVDEQYF | TGTGCCAGCTCACCGCTCCCTAGCGGGGTGGTCGACGAGCAGTACTTC
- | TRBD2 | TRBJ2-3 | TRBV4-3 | CASSQYSSTSGRSDTQYF | TGCGCCAGCAGCCAGTATTCCTCGACTAGCGGGAGGTCAGATACGCAGTATTTT
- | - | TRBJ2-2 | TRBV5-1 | CASSSWGSQTTGELFF | TGCGCCAGCAGCTCATGGGGCAGCCAGACCACCGGGGAGCTGTTTTTT
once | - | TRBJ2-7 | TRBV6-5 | CASSYSEQAYEQYF | TGTGCCAGCAGTTACTCCGAACAGGCCTACGAGCAGTACTTC
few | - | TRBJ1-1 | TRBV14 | CASTVRDGDTEAFF | TGTGCCAGCACCGTAAGGGACGGTGACACTGAAGCTTTCTTT
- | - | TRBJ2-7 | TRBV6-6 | CASTHSYEQYF | TGTGCCAGCACCCACTCCTACGAGCAGTACTTC
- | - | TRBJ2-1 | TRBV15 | CATSRAGVGPYNEQFF | TGTGCCACCAGCAGGGCGGGCGTGGGTCCCTACAATGAGCAGTTCTTC
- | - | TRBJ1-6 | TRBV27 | CASSYGGNNSPLHF | TGTGCCAGCAGTTATGGAGGGAACAATTCACCCCTCCACTTT
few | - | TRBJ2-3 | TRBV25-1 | CASSEPRGWEQYF | TGTGCCAGCAGTGAACCCAGGGGATGGGAGCAGTATTTT
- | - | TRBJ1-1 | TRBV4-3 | CASSQDGVDTEAFF | TGCGCCAGCAGCCAAGACGGGGTGGACACTGAAGCTTTCTTT
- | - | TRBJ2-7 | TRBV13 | CASSSYSARSYEQYF | TGTGCCAGCAGCTCTTATAGCGCGCGCTCCTACGAGCAGTACTTC
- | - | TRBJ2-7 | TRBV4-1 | CASSQGPAYEQYF | TGCGCCAGCAGCCAGGGACCCGCCTACGAGCAGTACTTC
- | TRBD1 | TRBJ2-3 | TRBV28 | CASRTPGQGGPDTQYF | TGTGCCAGCAGGACGCCCGGACAGGGAGGCCCAGATACGCAGTATTTT
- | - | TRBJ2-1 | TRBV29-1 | CSASLLALWHEQFF | TGCAGCGCATCCCTACTAGCCCTTTGGCATGAGCAGTTCTTC
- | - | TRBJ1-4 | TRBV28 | CASSLYNEKLFF | TGTGCCAGCAGTTTATATAATGAAAAACTGTTTTTT
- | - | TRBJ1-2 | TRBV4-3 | CASSQDYRGTYGYTF | TGCGCCAGCAGCCAAGATTACAGAGGGACCTATGGCTACACCTTC
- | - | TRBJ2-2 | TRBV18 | CASSPNVDTGELFF | TGTGCCAGCTCACCAAATGTAGACACCGGGGAGCTGTTTTTT
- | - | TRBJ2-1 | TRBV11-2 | CASSYGGNEQFF | TGTGCCAGCAGCTACGGGGGCAATGAGCAGTTCTTC
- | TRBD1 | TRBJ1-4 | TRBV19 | CASRLGQGSEKLFF | TGTGCCAGTAGGCTGGGACAGGGGTCAGAAAAACTGTTTTTT
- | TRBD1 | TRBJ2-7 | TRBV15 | CATSSGQGYEQYF | TGTGCCACCAGCAGCGGACAGGGGTACGAGCAGTACTTC
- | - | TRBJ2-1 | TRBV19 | CASKDPSSYNEQFF | TGTGCCAGTAAGGACCCCAGCTCCTACAATGAGCAGTTCTTC
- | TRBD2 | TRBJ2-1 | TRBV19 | CASSPRPRGDEQFF | TGTGCCAGTAGCCCTAGGCCCCGGGGGGATGAGCAGTTCTTC
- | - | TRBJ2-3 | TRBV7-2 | CASTPGLSTDTQYF | TGTGCCAGCACCCCGGGACTCAGCACAGATACGCAGTATTTT
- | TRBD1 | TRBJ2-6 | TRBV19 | CASSPHWTGTFSRSGANVLTF | TGTGCCAGTAGCCCGCATTGGACAGGGACCTTTTCGCGGTCTGGGGCCAACGTCCTGACTTTC
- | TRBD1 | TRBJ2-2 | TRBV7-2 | CASSLLGQGATGELFF | TGTGCCAGCAGCTTATTGGGGCAGGGGGCAACCGGGGAGCTGTTTTTT
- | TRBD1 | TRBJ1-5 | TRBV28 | CASSLGQTNQPQHF | TGTGCCAGCAGCCTGGGACAGACCAATCAGCCCCAGCATTTT
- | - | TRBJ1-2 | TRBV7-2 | CASSLGPGSYGYTF | TGTGCCAGCAGCTTAGGTCCGGGAAGCTATGGCTACACCTTC